The following is a TCR beta chain sequence with its context. The CDR3 totals 14 residues. Trimming cost V 1 base and J 1 base, with 7 bases left between them. Germline lookup yields CDR1 SEHNR and CDR2 FQNEAQ (reference sequence). This sample stems from a study of blood T cell repertoires in COVID-19. Clones were read by immunoSEQ multiplex PCR, and TCRdb kept only the in-frame ones, dropping some. The data contain approximately 200,000 clones, about 87% of them singletons. V and J are TRBV7-9 and TRBJ1-1; the D gene is possibly TRBD1 (5 bases). The sequenced sample consisted of peripheral blood. This clonotype was sampled from a man between 65 and 85 years old with acute or convalescent COVID-19. The CDR3 reads CASSLGQRNTEAFF. The CDR3 DNA reads as TGTGCCAGCAGCTTAGGACAGAGGAACACTGAAGCTTTCTTT.